A single sample is the source of the 22 T cell receptor beta chains below, sequenced in a study of T cell responses to AZD1222 COVID-19 vaccine. The method was immunoSEQ multiplex PCR; TCRdb's version includes in-frame clones alone and lacks a portion of them. The sample holds roughly 20,000 clones, less than 90% seen once. Sequencing was performed on peripheral blood, taken 28 days after the second AZD1222 dose. The receptors here all came from an adult who received the AZD1222 COVID-19 vaccine.

V usage is TRBV11-2 and J usage is TRBJ2-6; D is possibly TRBD1 (6 bases). The CDR3 totals 15 residues. The germline V gene has CDR1 SGHAT and CDR2 FQNNGV. Trimming removed 4 bases at V and 2 bases at J, with 9 bases between. The CDR3 nucleotides are TGTGCCAGCAGCTACCACAGGGCTGGGGCCAACGTCCTGACTTTC. Encoded protein: CASSYHRAGANVLTF. Full variable domain (rest looked up from reference TRBV11-2 and TRBJ2-6): EAGVAQSPRYKIIEKRQSVAFWCNPISGHATLYWYQQILGQGPKLLIQFQNNGVVDDSQLPKDRFSAERLKGVDSTLKIQPAKLEDSAVYLCASSYHRAGANVLTFGAGSRLTVL.

The chain uses TRBV6-1 and TRBJ2-7; perhaps TRBD1 as D (5 bases). Trimming took 2 bases from V and 1 from J, leaving 9 bases between them. CDR3 size: 14 residues. CDR1 MNHNS and CDR2 SASEGT come from the germline V gene. CDR3: CASSESQGSYEQYF. CDR3 sequence (DNA): TGTGCCAGCAGTGAAAGCCAGGGTTCCTACGAGCAGTACTTC.

This clone rates as large. J is TRBJ2-2 and V is TRBV7-6, with 8 bases identical to TRBD2. Germline lookup yields CDR1 SGHVS and CDR2 FNYEAQ. V dropped 5 bases and J dropped 3; count of bases not matched to a gene: 11. CDR3 size: 17 residues. The CDR3 coding sequence is TGTGCCAGCAGCCAGATCAGCGGGAGTATGGACACCGGGGAGCTGTTTTTT. Translation: CASSQISGSMDTGELFF.

The chain is built from TRBV6-5 and TRBJ1-6; no clear D. The V end was cut by 7 bases, the J end by 0 bases, with 10 bases between. Per the germline V gene, CDR1 is MNHEY and CDR2 is SVGAGI. This CDR3 contains 15 residues. CDR3 loop: CASTEERSYNSPLHF. The CDR3 DNA is TGTGCCAGCACAGAAGAGCGCTCCTATAATTCACCCCTCCACTTT.

V is TRBV28 and J is TRBJ1-1; 7 bases match TRBD1. The CDR3 contains 15 residues. Germline CDR1 and CDR2: MDHEN and SYDVKM. V dropped 5 bases and J dropped 1; count of bases not matched to a gene: 7. This chain's CDR3 is CASSLPRDRNTEAFF. The CDR3 DNA sequence: TGTGCCAGCAGTCTCCCCCGGGACAGGAACACTGAAGCTTTCTTT.

CDR3 nucleotides: TGCGCCAGCAGCTTAAGACGGGGTCAGCCCCAGCATTTT. Residues: CASSLRRGQPQHF. The V and J genes are TRBV5-1 and TRBJ1-5; no clear D. Germline V gene data show CDR1 as SGHRS and CDR2 as YFSETQ. Trimming left V 2 bases short and J 6 bases short, with 9 bases between. This CDR3 region has 13 residues.

The chain couples TRBV28 to TRBJ1-5; D perhaps matches TRBD1 (6 bases). The CDR3 runs to 15 residues. Between the trimmed V and J ends, which lost 7 bases and 2 bases, there was a span of 15 bases. The germline CDR1 and CDR2 sequences are MDHEN and SYDVKM. CDR3 coding DNA: TGTGCCAGCACCCTACAGGGAGGCGGCAATCAGCCCCAGCATTTT. Translated: CASTLQGGGNQPQHF. Full variable domain (missing parts from reference TRBV28 and TRBJ1-5): DVKVTQSSRYLVKRTGEKVFLECVQDMDHENMFWYRQDPGLGLRLIYFSYDVKMKEKGDIPEGYSVSREKKERFSLILESASTNQTSMYLCASTLQGGGNQPQHFGDGTRLSIL.

V and J are TRBV6-5 and TRBJ1-2; D not resolved. Trimming took 7 bases from V and 8 from J, leaving 17 bases between them. This CDR3 has 13 residues. CDR1 MNHEY and CDR2 SVGAGI come from the germline V gene. The CDR3 reads CASTQPPGYGYTF. The CDR3 region has the DNA TGTGCCAGCACCCAACCCCCGGGGTACGGCTACACCTTC.

This sequence joins TRBV3-1 (or the pseudogene TRBV3-2) and TRBJ1-1; D remains ambiguous. Trimming took off 4 bases at V and 5 bases at J, with 8 bases between the two ends. The germline gives CDR1 LGHDT, CDR2 YNNKEL (reference sequence). The CDR3 has 12 amino acids. The CDR3 reads CASSRVETEAFF. The DNA of the CDR3 is TGTGCCAGCAGCCGGGTAGAGACTGAAGCTTTCTTT.

V and J are TRBV4-1 and TRBJ1-2; D not certain. CDR1 is MGHRA, CDR2 YSYEKL, per germline. This CDR3 comprises 14 residues. Trimming took 3 bases from V and 8 from J, leaving 16 bases between them. The CDR3 protein is CASSHTTGHGGYTF. The CDR3 DNA reads TGCGCCAGCAGCCATACAACGGGCCACGGGGGCTACACCTTC.

The rearrangement uses TRBV12-3 or TRBV12-4 and TRBJ2-7, with D perhaps being TRBD1 or TRBD2 (5 bases each). There are 11 residues in the CDR3. Deletions cut 11 bases from V and 3 bases from J, with 11 bases between. CDR3 loop: CAEGTHYEQYF. The CDR3, as DNA: TGTGCCGAAGGGACCCACTACGAGCAGTACTTC.

The CDR3 nucleotides read TGCGCCAGCAGGGAGAACACCGGGGAGCTGTTTTTT. Its translation: CASRENTGELFF. This chain connects TRBV5-1 to TRBJ2-2; no firm D call. From germline, CDR1 is SGHRS and CDR2 YFSETQ. CDR3 length: 12 amino acids. Trimming took off 5 bases at V and 1 base at J, with 3 bases between the two ends.

This clone has only one observation. The chain recombines TRBV11-2 with TRBJ2-7; 8 positions match TRBD2. The germline V gene has CDR1 SGHAT and CDR2 FQNNGV. Unmatched junction bases numbered 14, after V lost 3 bases and J lost 7 bases. The length of the CDR3 is 16 residues. CDR3 in DNA: TGTGCCAGCAGCTTGAATATTGCGGGAGGCCCAAGGGAGCAGTACTTC. This encodes CASSLNIAGGPREQYF.

The rearrangement joins TRBV7-9 to TRBJ2-3; 8 nucleotides align to TRBD1. The trim removed 4 bases at V and 4 bases at J, leaving 13 bases unmatched. Per germline, CDR1 SEHNR and CDR2 FQNEAQ (reference sequence). This CDR3 is built from 17 residues. CDR3 nucleotides: TGTGCCAGCAGCTCCTCCCGCGCGACAGGGGTCGCAGATACGCAGTATTTT. Amino acid sequence: CASSSSRATGVADTQYF.

The chain combines TRBV3-1 (or the pseudogene TRBV3-2) with TRBJ2-7; 11 bases agree with TRBD2. V gave up 4 bases and J gave up 3 bases; unmatched junction bases: 2. The germline CDR1 and CDR2 sequences are LGHDT and YNNKEL (reference sequence). This CDR3 region has 14 residues. CDR3 sequence reads: CASSPGTSGYEQYF. The CDR3 nucleotides read TGTGCCAGCAGCCCGGGGACTAGCGGCTACGAGCAGTACTTC.

The chain combines TRBV11-3 with TRBJ2-6; unclear D gene. The CDR3 contains 15 residues. V gave up 1 base and J gave up 0 bases, with 4 bases separating them. In germline, CDR1 is SGHNT, CDR2 YENEEA. CDR3 DNA: TGTGCCAGCAGCTTAGGGAGCTCTGGGGCCAACGTCCTGACTTTC. This sequence encodes CASSLGSSGANVLTF.

J is TRBJ2-1 and V is TRBV7-3; TRBD1 matches 7 bases. This CDR3 spans 16 amino acids. V trimming: 5 bases; J trimming: 6 bases; junction bases outside the gene matches: 13. CDR1 is SGHTA and CDR2 is FQGTGA in the germline V gene. CDR3 sequence (DNA): TGTGCCAGCAGCCCGTCGGTAGCACAGGGGCGCAATGAGCAGTTCTTC. Residues: CASSPSVAQGRNEQFF.

V and J are TRBV6-5 and TRBJ1-4; weak D call: TRBD1 (5 bases). CDR3 length: 15 residues. Trimming shortened V by 4 bases and J by 7 bases, and 16 bases separated the two germline ends. Germline V lookup: CDR1 MNHEY, CDR2 SVGAGI. The CDR3 DNA is TGTGCCAGCAGTTTTCTCGGGGCCGAGGGTGAAAAACTGTTTTTT. Translating gives CASSFLGAEGEKLFF.

The V gene is TRBV3-1 (or the pseudogene TRBV3-2), the J gene TRBJ2-7, with no clear D. This CDR3 is built from 14 residues. The V and J ends lost 3 bases and 1 base respectively, with 10 bases between them. Germline CDR1 LGHDT, CDR2 YNNKEL (reference sequence). The CDR3 reads CASSQPQSSYEQYF. CDR3 DNA sequence: TGTGCCAGCAGCCAGCCACAATCTTCCTACGAGCAGTACTTC.

The V call is TRBV5-6, the J call TRBJ1-4; D is undetermined. V dropped 1 base and J dropped 0 bases, with 7 bases sitting between them. The CDR3 contains 15 residues. CDR1 is SGHDT and CDR2 is YYEEEE in the germline V gene. This CDR3 reads CASSLLGATNEKLFF. CDR3 sequence (DNA): TGTGCCAGCAGCTTGTTGGGTGCAACTAATGAAAAACTGTTTTTT. The complete variable domain, with remaining parts taken from reference TRBV5-6 and TRBJ1-4, reads DAGVTQSPTHLIKTRGQQVTLRCSPKSGHDTVSWYQQALGQGPQFIFQYYEEEERQRGNFPDRFSGHQFPNYSSELNVNALLLGDSALYLCASSLLGATNEKLFFGSGTQLSVL.

This clone has a handful of counts. The chain recombines TRBV5-1 with TRBJ2-3, with D uncertain. Germline V gives CDR1 SGHRS, CDR2 YFSETQ. Deletions cut 2 bases from V and 0 bases from J, with 7 bases between. This CDR3 is built from 14 residues. The chain's CDR3 is CASSFSHSTDTQYF. Written as DNA, the CDR3 is TGCGCCAGCAGCTTTTCCCATAGCACAGATACGCAGTATTTT.

The chain combines TRBV24-1 with TRBJ1-2; maybe TRBD1 (6 bases). Trimming shortened V by 5 bases and J by 6 bases, and 12 bases separated the two germline ends. Looked up from germline, CDR1 is KGHDR and CDR2 is SFDVKD. The CDR3 has 13 amino acids. CDR3 DNA: TGTGCCACCAGTGGCCCCAACAGGGATGGCTACACCTTC. It codes for CATSGPNRDGYTF.